This T cell receptor (beta chain) comes out of a study of breast tumors, draining lymph nodes, adjacent tissues. Study-level points and caveats: Tumor TCR diversity was below lymph nodes but above nontumor tissue. The data were judged consistent with most tumor T cells coming from lymph node and expanding in tumor. That most tumor T cells come from lymph nodes remained unproven.

V lost 5 bases and J 6 bases, leaving 19 bases between the germline ends. This CDR3 is 15 amino acids long. Germline V gene lookup returns CDR1 SEHNR and CDR2 FQNEAQ (reference sequence). A remark on this clonotype: Its cognate antigen is unknown.

TCRdb fed the multiplex PCR reads into MiXCR, producing one record per CDR3 protein. The data hold 20,000 to 25,000 distinct CDR3 sequences, with approximately 63% observed a single time. This chain uses TRBV7-9 with TRBJ1-2; tentative D call: TRBD1 (5 bases). The sequence was collected from a female donor with breast cancer. Some clones in this sample may be carry-over from other donors' samples. Specimen: tumor-adjacent breast tissue. CDR3 region: CASSPYNVGGDGYTF. The CDR3 DNA sequence: TGTGCCAGCAGCCCATATAATGTGGGGGGAGATGGCTACACCTTC.